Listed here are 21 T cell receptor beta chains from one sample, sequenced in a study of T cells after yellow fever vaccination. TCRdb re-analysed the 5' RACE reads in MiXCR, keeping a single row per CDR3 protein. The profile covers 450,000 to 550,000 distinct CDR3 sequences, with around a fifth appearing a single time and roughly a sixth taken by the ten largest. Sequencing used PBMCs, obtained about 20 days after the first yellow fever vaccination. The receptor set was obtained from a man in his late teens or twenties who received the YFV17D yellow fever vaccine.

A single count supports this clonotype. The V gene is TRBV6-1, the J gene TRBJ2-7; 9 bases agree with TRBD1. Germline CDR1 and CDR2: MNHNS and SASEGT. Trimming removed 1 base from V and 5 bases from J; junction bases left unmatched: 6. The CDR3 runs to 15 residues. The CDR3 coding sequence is TGTGCCAGCAGTGAAGGGACAGGGGCTTTCCACGAGCAGTACTTC. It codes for CASSEGTGAFHEQYF.

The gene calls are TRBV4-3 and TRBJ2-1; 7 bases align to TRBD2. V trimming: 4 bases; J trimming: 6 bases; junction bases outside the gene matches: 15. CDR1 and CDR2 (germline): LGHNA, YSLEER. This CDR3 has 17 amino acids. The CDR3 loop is CASSPERGTFNGNEQFF. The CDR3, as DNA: TGCGCCAGCAGCCCAGAGCGGGGTACATTTAATGGCAATGAGCAGTTCTTC.

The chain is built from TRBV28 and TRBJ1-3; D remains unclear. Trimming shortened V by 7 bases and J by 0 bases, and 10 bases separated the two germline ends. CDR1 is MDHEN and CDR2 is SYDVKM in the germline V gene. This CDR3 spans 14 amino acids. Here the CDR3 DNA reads TGTGCCAGCACTAACGGGTTCTCTGGAAACACCATATATTTT. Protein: CASTNGFSGNTIYF.

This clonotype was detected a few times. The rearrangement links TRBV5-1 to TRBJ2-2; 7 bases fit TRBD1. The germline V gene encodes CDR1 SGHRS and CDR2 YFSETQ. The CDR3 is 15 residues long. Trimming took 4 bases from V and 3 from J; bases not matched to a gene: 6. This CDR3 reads CASSLMTGHTGELFF. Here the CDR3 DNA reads TGCGCCAGCAGCCTGATGACAGGGCACACCGGGGAGCTGTTTTTT.

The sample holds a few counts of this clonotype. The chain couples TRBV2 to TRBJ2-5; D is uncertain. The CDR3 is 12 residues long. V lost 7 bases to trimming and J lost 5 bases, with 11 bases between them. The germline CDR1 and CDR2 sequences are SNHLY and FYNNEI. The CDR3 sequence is CASKVGRETQYF. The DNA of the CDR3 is TGTGCCAGCAAGGTCGGGCGGGAGACCCAGTACTTC.

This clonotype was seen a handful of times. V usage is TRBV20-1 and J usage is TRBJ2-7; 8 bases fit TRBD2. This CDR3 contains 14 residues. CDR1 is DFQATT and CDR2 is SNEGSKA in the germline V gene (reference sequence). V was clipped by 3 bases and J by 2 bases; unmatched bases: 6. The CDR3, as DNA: TGCAGTGCTAGGTGGCGGGGGGCTACCTACGAGCAGTACTTC. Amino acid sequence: CSARWRGATYEQYF.

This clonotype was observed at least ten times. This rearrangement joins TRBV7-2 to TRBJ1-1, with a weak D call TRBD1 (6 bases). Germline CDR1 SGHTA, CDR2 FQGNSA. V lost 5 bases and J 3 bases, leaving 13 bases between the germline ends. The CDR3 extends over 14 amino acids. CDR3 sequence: CASSLPTGYTEAFF. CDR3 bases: TGTGCCAGCAGCCTCCCCACAGGGTACACTGAAGCTTTCTTT. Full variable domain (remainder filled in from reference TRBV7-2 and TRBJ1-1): GAGVSQSPSNKVTEKGKDVELRCDPISGHTALYWYRQSLGQGLEFLIYFQGNSAPDKSGLPSDRFSAERTGGSVSTLTIQRTQQEDSAVYLCASSLPTGYTEAFFGQGTRLTVV.

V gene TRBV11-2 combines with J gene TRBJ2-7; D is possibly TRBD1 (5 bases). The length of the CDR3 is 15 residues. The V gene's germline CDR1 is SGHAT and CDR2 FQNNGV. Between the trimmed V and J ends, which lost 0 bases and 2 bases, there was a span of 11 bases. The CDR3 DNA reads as TGTGCCAGCAGCTTAGAGACAGCTAGGGCCTACGAGCAGTACTTC. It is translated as CASSLETARAYEQYF.

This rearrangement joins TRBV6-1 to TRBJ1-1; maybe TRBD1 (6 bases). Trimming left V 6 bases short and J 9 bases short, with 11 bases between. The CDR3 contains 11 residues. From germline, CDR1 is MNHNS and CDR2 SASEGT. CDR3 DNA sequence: TGTGCCAGCAGAGAGACAGGTCAAGCTTTCTTT. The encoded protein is CASRETGQAFF.

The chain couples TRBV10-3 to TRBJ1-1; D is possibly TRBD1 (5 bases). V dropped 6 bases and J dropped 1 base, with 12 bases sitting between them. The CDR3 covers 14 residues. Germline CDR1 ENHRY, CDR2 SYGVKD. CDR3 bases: TGTGCCATCAGGAGTATGACAGCGAACACTGAAGCTTTCTTT. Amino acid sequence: CAIRSMTANTEAFF.

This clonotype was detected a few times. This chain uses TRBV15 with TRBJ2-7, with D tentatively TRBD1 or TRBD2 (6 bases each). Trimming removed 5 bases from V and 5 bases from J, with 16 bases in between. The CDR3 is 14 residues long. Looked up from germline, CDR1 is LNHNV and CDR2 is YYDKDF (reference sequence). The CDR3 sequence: CATSPYRRGDEQYF. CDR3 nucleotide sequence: TGTGCCACCAGCCCCTACAGGAGGGGGGACGAGCAGTACTTC.

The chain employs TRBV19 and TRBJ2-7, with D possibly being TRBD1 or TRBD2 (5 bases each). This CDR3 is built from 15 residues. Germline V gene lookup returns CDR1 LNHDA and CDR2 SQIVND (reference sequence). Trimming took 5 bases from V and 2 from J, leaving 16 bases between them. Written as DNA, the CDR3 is TGTGCCAGTAGTTCCCCCAGGGACGGTACCTACGAGCAGTACTTC. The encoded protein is CASSSPRDGTYEQYF.

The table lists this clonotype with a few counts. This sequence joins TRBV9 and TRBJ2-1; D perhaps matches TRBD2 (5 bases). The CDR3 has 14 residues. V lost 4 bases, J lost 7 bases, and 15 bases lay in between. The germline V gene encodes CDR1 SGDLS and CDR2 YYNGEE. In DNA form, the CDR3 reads TGTGCCAGCAGCTCCCGAGACGGCGGGAATGAGCAGTTCTTC. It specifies CASSSRDGGNEQFF.

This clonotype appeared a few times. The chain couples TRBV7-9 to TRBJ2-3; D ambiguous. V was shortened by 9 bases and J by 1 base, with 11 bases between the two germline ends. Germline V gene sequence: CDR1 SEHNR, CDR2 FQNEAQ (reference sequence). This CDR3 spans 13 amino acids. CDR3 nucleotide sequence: TGTGCCAGTGCTCTTGGTGGCACAGATACGCAGTATTTT. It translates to CASALGGTDTQYF.

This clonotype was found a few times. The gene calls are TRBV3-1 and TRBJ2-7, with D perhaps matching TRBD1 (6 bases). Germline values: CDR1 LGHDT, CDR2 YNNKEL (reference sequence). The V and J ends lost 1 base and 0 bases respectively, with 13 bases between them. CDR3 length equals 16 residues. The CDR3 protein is CASSQGPADSSYEQYV. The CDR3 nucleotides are TGTGCCAGCAGCCAAGGGCCAGCGGACAGCTCCTACGAGCAGTACGTC.

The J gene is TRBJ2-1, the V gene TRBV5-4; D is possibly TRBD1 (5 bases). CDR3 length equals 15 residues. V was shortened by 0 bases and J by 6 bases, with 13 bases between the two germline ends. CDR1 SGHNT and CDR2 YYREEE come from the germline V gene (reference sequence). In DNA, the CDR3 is TGTGCCAGCAGCTTGGCCAATCAGGGCGGCAATGAGCAGTTCTTC. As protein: CASSLANQGGNEQFF.

For the CDR3, the DNA is TGCGCCAGCAAACCTAGCGGGGGTTTCGGGGAGCTGTTTTTT. It specifies CASKPSGGFGELFF. The chain combines TRBV4-1 with TRBJ2-2, with TRBD2 matching 10 bases. The V segment lost 7 bases and the J segment 7 bases; nucleotides outside the gene matches: 6. The germline CDR1 and CDR2 sequences are MGHRA and YSYEKL. The CDR3 is 14 residues long.

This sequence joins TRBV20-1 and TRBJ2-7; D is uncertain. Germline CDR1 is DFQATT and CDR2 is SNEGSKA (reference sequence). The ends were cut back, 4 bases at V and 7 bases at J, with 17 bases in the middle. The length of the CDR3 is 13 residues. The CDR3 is CSANLRALGEQYV. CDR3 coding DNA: TGCAGTGCTAACCTCCGGGCCCTCGGAGAGCAGTACGTC.

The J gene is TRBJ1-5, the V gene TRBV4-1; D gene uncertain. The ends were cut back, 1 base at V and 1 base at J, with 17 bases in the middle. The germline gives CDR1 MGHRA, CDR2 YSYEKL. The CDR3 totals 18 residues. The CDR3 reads CASSQALFGFRSNQPQHF. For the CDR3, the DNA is TGCGCCAGCAGCCAAGCCTTATTCGGGTTTCGGAGCAATCAGCCCCAGCATTTT.

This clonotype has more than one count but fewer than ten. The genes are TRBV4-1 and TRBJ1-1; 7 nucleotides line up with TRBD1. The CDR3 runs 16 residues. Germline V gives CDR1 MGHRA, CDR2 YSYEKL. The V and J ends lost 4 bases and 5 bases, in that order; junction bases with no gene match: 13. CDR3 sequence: CASSPLGGGGWTEAFF. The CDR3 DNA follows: TGCGCCAGCAGCCCGCTTGGGGGAGGGGGCTGGACTGAAGCTTTCTTT.

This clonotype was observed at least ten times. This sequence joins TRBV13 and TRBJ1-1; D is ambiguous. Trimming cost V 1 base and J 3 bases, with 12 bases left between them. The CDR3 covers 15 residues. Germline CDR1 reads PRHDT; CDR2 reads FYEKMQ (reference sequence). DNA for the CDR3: TGTGCCAGCAGCTTAGTCCCAGGTGACTACACTGAAGCTTTCTTT. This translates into CASSLVPGDYTEAFF. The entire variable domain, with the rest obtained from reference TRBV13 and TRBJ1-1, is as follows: AAGVIQSPRHLIKEKRETATLKCYPIPRHDTVYWYQQGPGQDPQFLISFYEKMQSDKGSIPDRFSAQQFSDYHSELNMSSLELGDSALYFCASSLVPGDYTEAFFGQGTRLTVV.